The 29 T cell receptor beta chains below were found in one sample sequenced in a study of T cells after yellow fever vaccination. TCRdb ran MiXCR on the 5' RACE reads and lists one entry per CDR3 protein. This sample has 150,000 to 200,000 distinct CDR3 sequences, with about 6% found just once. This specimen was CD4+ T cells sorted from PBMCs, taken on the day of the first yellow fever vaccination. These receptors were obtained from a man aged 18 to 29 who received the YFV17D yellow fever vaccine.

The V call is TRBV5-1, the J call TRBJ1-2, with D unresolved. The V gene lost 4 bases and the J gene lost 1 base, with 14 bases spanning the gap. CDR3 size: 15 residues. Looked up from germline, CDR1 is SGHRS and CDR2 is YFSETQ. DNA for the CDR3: TGCGCCAGCAGCCTTCGGCCCGACGTTAACTATGGCTACACCTTC. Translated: CASSLRPDVNYGYTF.

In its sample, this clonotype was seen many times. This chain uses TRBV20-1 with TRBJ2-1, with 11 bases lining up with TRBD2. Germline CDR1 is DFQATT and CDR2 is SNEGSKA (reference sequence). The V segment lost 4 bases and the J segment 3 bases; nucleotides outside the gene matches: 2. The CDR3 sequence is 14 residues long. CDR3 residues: CSATSGGNYNEQFF. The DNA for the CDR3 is TGCAGTGCTACTAGCGGGGGGAACTACAATGAGCAGTTCTTC.

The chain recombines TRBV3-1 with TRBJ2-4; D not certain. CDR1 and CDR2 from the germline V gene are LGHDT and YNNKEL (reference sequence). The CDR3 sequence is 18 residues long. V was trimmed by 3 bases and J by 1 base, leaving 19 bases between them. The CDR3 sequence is CASSHVNRNLGAKNIQYF. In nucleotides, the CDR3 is TGTGCCAGCAGCCACGTAAACCGGAACTTGGGGGCCAAAAACATTCAGTACTTC.

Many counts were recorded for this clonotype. The CDR3 nucleotides read TGTGCCAGCAGGGAGAGCAATCAGCCCCAGCATTTT. This codes for CASRESNQPQHF. V usage is TRBV6-6 and J usage is TRBJ1-5, with D unresolved. This CDR3 comprises 12 residues. CDR1 MNHNY and CDR2 SVGAGI come from the germline V gene (reference sequence). Between the trimmed V and J ends, which lost 6 bases and 1 base, there was a span of 4 bases.

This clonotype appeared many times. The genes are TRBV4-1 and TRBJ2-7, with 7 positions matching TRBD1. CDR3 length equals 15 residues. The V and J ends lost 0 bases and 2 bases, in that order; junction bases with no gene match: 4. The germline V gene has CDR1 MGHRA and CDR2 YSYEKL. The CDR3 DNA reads TGCGCCAGCAGCCAAGAAATTACAGGGGCCTACGAGCAGTACTTC. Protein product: CASSQEITGAYEQYF.

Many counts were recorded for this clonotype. In nucleotides, the CDR3 is TGTGCCAGCAGTCCCCTAAGACTAGCGGGGAACACCGGGGAGCTGTTTTTT. Its translation is CASSPLRLAGNTGELFF. The chain has TRBV12-3 or TRBV12-4 and TRBJ2-2; 10 positions agree with TRBD2. This CDR3 has 17 amino acids. V lost 5 bases, J lost 1 base, and 7 bases stayed unmatched.

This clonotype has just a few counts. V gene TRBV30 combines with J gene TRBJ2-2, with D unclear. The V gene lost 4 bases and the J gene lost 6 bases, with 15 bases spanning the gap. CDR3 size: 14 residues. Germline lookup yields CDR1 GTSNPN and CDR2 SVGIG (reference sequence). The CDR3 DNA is TGTGCCTGGATAGGGCGCAGCACCGCCGGGGAGCTGTTTTTT. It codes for CAWIGRSTAGELFF.

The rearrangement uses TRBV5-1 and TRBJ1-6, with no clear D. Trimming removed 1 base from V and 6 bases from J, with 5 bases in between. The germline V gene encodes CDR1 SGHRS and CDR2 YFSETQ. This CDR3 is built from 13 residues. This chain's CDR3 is CASSLSPNSPLHF. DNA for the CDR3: TGCGCCAGCAGCTTGTCCCCTAATTCACCCCTCCACTTT.

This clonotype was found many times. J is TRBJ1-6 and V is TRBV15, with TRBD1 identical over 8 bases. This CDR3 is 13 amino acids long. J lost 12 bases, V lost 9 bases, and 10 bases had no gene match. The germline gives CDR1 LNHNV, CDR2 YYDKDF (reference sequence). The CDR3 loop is CATTGVPTGPLHF. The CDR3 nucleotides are TGTGCCACGACAGGGGTCCCGACAGGACCCCTCCACTTT. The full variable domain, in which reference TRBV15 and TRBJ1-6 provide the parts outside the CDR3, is DAMVIQNPRYQVTQFGKPVTLSCSQTLNHNVMYWYQQKSSQAPKLLFHYYDKDFNNEADTPDNFQSRRPNTSFCFLDIRSPGLGDTAMYLCATTGVPTGPLHFGNGTRLTVT.

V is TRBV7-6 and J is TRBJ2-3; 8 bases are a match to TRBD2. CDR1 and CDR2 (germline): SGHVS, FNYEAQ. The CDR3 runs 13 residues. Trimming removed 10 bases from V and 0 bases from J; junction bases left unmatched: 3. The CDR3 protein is CAISGGSTDTQYF. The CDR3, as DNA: TGTGCCATTTCGGGGGGGAGCACAGATACGCAGTATTTT.

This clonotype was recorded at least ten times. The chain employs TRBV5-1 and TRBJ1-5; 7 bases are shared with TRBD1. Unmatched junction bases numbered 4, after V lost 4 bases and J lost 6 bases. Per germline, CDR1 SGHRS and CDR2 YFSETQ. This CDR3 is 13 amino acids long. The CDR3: CASSAGTVQPQHF. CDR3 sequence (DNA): TGCGCCAGCAGCGCCGGGACAGTTCAGCCCCAGCATTTT. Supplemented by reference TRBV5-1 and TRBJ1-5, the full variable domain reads KAGVTQTPRYLIKTRGQQVTLSCSPISGHRSVSWYQQTPGQGLQFLFEYFSETQRNKGNFPGRFSGRQFSNSRSEMNVSTLELGDSALYLCASSAGTVQPQHFGDGTRLSIL.

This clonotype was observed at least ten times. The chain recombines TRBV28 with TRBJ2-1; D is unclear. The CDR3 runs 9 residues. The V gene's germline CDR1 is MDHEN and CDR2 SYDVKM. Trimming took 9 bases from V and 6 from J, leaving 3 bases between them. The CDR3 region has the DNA TGTGCCAGGATCAATGAGCAGTTCTTC. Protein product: CARINEQFF.

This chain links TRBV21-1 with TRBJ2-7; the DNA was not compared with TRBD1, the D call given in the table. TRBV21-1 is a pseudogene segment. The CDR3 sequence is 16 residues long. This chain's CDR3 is CASSKGGDRGPDEQYF. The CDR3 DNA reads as TGTGCCAGCAGCAAAGGGGGGGACAGGGGGCCCGACGAGCAGTACTTC.

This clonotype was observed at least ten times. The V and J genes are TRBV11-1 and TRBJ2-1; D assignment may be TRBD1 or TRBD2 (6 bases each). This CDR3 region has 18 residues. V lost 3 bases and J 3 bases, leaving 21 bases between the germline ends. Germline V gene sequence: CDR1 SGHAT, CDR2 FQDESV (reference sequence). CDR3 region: CASSLTPREGGDYNEQFF. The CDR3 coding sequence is TGTGCCAGCAGCTTGACCCCGCGCGAGGGGGGTGACTACAATGAGCAGTTCTTC.

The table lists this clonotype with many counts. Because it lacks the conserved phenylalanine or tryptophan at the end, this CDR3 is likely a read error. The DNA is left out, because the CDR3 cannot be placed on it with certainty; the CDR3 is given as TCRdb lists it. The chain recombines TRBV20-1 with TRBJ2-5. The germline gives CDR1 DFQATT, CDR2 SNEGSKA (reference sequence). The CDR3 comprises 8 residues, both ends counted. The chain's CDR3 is CSARDPLI.

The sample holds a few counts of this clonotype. The CDR3 loop is CATVEQGHGGELFF. Here the CDR3 DNA reads TGTGCCACCGTTGAACAGGGTCATGGCGGGGAGCTGTTTTTT. V usage is TRBV28 and J usage is TRBJ2-2, with D perhaps TRBD1 (6 bases). The CDR3 spans 14 residues. V lost 10 bases to trimming and J lost 7 bases, with 19 bases between them. Germline-derived CDR1 and CDR2 are MDHEN and SYDVKM.

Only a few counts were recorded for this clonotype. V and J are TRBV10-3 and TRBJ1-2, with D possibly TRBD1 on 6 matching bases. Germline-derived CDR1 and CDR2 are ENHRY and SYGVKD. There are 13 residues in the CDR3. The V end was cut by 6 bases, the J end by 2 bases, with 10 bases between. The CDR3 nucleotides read TGTGCCATCAGGGAACAGGGAAACTATGGCTACACCTTC. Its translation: CAIREQGNYGYTF.

This chain's CDR3 is CASSEWMTGEQYF. In nucleotides, the CDR3 is TGTGCCAGCAGTGAATGGATGACAGGCGAGCAGTACTTC. The chain has TRBV25-1 and TRBJ2-7, with D possibly being TRBD1 (6 bases). From germline, CDR1 is MGHDK and CDR2 SYGVNS. V lost 1 base and J lost 6, with 10 bases in between. CDR3 length: 13 residues.

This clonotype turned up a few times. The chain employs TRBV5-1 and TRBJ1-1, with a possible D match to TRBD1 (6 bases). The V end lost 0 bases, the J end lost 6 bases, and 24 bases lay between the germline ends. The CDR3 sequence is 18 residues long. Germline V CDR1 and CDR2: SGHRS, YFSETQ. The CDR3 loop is CASSLGWDMFITAPEAFF. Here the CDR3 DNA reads TGCGCCAGCAGCTTGGGTTGGGACATGTTTATTACCGCACCTGAAGCTTTCTTT.

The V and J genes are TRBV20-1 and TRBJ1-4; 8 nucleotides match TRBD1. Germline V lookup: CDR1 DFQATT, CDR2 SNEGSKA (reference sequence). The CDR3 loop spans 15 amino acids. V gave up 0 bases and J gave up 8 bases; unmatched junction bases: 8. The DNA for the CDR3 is TGCAGTGCTAGAGATCCCCGGACAGGGAGGGAAAAACTGTTTTTT. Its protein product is CSARDPRTGREKLFF.

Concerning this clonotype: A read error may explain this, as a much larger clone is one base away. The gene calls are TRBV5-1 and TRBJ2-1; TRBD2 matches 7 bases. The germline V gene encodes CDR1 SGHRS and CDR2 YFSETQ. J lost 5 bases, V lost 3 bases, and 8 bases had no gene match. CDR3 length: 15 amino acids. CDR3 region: CASSYRGDPHNEQFF. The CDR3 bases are TGCGCCAGCAGCTATCGGGGGGACCCCCACAATGAGCAGTTCTTC.

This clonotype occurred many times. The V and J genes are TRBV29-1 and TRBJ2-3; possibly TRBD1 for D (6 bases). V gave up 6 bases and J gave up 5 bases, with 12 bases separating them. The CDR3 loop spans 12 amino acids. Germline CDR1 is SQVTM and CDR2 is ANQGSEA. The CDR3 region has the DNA TGCAGCGTGAACAGGGAAATAGATACGCAGTATTTT. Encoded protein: CSVNREIDTQYF.

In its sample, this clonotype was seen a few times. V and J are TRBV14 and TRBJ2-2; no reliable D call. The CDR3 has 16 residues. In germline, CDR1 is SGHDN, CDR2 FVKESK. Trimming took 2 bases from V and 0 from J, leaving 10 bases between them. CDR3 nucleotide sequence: TGTGCCAGCAGCCAAACCCGGGCGGCGAACACCGGGGAGCTGTTTTTT. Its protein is CASSQTRAANTGELFF.

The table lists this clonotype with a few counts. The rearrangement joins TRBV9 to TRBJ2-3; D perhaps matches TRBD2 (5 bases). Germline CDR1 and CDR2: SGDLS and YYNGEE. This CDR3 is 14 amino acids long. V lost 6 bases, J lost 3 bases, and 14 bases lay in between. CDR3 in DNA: TGTGCCAGCACCGAAGGAGGTTGGACAGATACGCAGTATTTT. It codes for CASTEGGWTDTQYF. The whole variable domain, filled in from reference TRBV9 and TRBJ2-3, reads DSGVTQTPKHLITATGQRVTLRCSPRSGDLSVYWYQQSLDQGLQFLIQYYNGEERAKGNILERFSAQQFPDLHSELNLSSLELGDSALYFCASTEGGWTDTQYFGPGTRLTVL.

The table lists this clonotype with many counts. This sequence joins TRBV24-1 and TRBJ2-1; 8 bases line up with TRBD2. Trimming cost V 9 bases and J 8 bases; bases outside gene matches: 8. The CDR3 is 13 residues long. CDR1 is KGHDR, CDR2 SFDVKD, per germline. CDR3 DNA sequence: TGTGCCACCTCCGGGGGGGCTCCGGATGAGCAGTTCTTC. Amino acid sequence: CATSGGAPDEQFF.

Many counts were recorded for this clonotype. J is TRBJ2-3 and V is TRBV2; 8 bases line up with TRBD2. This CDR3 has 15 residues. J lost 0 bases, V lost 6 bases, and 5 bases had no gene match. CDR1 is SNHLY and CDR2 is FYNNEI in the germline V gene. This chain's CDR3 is CASSRSGGSTDTQYF. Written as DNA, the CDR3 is TGTGCCAGCAGCAGAAGCGGGGGCAGCACAGATACGCAGTATTTT.

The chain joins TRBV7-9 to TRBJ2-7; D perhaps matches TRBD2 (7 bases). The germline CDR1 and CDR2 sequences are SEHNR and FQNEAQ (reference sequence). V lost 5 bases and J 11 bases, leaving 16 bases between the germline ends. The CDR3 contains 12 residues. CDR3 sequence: CASSDMRGPKYV. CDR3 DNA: TGTGCCAGCAGCGACATGCGGGGGCCCAAGTACGTC.

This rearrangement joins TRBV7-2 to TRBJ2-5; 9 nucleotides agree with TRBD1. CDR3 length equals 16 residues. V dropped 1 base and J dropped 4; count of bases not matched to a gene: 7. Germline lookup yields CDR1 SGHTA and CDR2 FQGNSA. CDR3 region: CASSLVGQGFAETQYF. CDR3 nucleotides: TGTGCCAGCAGCTTAGTCGGACAGGGGTTTGCAGAGACCCAGTACTTC.

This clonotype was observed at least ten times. CDR3 in DNA: TGTGCCATCAGTGAGTCAACAGCTCCGGGACTAGCGAACACCGGGGAGCTGTTTTTT. Its protein product is CAISESTAPGLANTGELFF. The V and J genes are TRBV10-3 and TRBJ2-2, with 8 bases identical to TRBD2. There are 19 residues in the CDR3. Per germline, CDR1 ENHRY and CDR2 SYGVKD. V trimming: 0 bases; J trimming: 0 bases; junction bases outside the gene matches: 9.